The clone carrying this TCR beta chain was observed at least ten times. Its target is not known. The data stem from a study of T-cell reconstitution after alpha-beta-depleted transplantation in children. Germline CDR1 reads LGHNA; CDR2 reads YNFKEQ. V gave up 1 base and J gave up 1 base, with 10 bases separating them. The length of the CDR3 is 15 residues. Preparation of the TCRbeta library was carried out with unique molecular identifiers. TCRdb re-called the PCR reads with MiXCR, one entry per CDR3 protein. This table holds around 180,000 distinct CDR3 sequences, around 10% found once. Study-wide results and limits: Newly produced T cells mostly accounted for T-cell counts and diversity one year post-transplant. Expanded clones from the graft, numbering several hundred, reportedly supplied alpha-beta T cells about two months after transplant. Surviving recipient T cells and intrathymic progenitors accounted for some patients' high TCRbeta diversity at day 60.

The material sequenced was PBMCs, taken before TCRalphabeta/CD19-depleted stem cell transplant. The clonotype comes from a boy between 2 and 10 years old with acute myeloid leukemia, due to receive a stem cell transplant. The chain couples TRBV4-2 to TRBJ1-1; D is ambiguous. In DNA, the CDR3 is TGTGCCAGCAGCCAAGTCGACATAACGAACACTGAAGCTTTCTTT. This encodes CASSQVDITNTEAFF.